This TCR beta chain was retrieved from a study of identifying expanded T cells in peripheral blood. Details on this clone: Its cognate antigen is unknown.

The table came from immunoSEQ multiplex PCR; TCRdb's copy has only in-frame clones and leaves some out. The sample has under 150,000 clones; about 80% are singletons. Collection occurred without any documented infections or immune events in donors. Points from the study as a whole: Variance in clone template counts between approximately 2-week samples significantly increased with total template count across all healthy donors. Differentially abundant clones: about 1.2 between replicates, around 17 at roughly 15 days, over 18 at four.

Sample: blood. This TCR derives from a person aged 18 to 75 in good health.

The CDR3 here is CASSHLVRTAANYGYTF. In nucleotides, the CDR3 is TGCGCCAGCAGCCATCTCGTCCGGACGGCAGCTAACTATGGCTACACCTTC. The J gene is TRBJ1-2, the V gene TRBV4-3, with unresolved D. Germline lookup yields CDR1 LGHNA and CDR2 YSLEER. The ends were cut back, 3 bases at V and 0 bases at J, with 17 bases in the middle. This CDR3 spans 17 amino acids.